These T cell receptor beta chains were read from a single sample in a study of OX40 agonist ivuxolimab in advanced cancers. TCRdb's table, derived via immunoSEQ multiplex PCR, lists solely in-frame clones and lacks some. The table includes about 54,000 clones, over 70% detected once. The sequenced sample was CD4+ or CD8+ T cells sorted from blood, obtained in a trial of the OX40 agonist ivuxolimab. These receptors were collected from an adult with an advanced solid tumor such as melanoma, head and neck, liver or kidney cancer. Each CDR3 is given with its conserved first and last residue. Each record gives: J gene, V gene, clone size, D gene, CDR3 DNA, CDR3 protein. A D gene is named only where the DNA matches it firmly. Clone size appears in some rows only: once, few, many, or a class for an expanded clone.

TRBJ2-7,TRBV6-6,once,.,TGTGCCAGCAGTTACCCCCCGAGTTCCCTCTCCTACGAGCAGTACTTC,CASSYPPSSLSYEQYF
TRBJ1-5,TRBV2,.,TRBD1,TGTGCCAGCAGGCCAGAGACAGGGTACAATCAGCCCCAGCATTTT,CASRPETGYNQPQHF
TRBJ1-5,TRBV19,once,TRBD1,TGTGCCAGTAGTATGGACAGGGCCAATCAGCCCCAGCATTTT,CASSMDRANQPQHF
TRBJ2-5,TRBV29-1,.,.,TGCAGCGTAAGACAGGGAGGTTCGGAGACCCAGTACTTC,CSVRQGGSETQYF
TRBJ2-2,TRBV6-9,.,.,TGTGCCAGCAGTTATGCCGGACAGAGGACCGGGGAGCTGTTTTTT,CASSYAGQRTGELFF
TRBJ1-1,TRBV6-6,once,TRBD1,TGTGCCAGCAGTTACCCGATGCCCGGACAGGGTCCTGAAGCTTTCTTT,CASSYPMPGQGPEAFF
TRBJ2-1,TRBV7-2,.,.,TGTGCCAGCAGCAAAACCGGGAACAACAATGAGCAGTTCTTC,CASSKTGNNNEQFF
TRBJ1-3,TRBV6-6,.,.,TGTGCCAGCAGTTACTCGACCTCTGGAAACACCATATATTTT,CASSYSTSGNTIYF
TRBJ1-5,TRBV30,few,.,TGTGCCTGGAGTACTACAGGGCGGGGTCAGCCCCAGCATTTT,CAWSTTGRGQPQHF
TRBJ2-7,TRBV5-5,.,TRBD1,TGTGCCAGCAGGGCGACAGGGGGTTCGTACGAGCAGTACTTC,CASRATGGSYEQYF
TRBJ2-3,TRBV7-9,.,TRBD2,TGTGCCAGCAGCTTAATGGGATTGGCGGGAGCTGGCACAGATACGCAGTATTTT,CASSLMGLAGAGTDTQYF
TRBJ2-1,TRBV19,.,.,TGTGCCAGTAGTATAGGGGGAGTGGGACGAAGCAATGAGCAGTTCTTC,CASSIGGVGRSNEQFF
TRBJ2-5,TRBV5-4,.,.,TGTGCCAGCAGTAGGGACTTTCAAGAGACCCAGTACTTC,CASSRDFQETQYF
TRBJ1-4,TRBV28,.,.,TGTGCCAGCAGTTCTAATGAAAAACTGTTTTTT,CASSSNEKLFF
TRBJ1-5,TRBV7-8,.,.,TGTGCCAGCAGCTTAGCTGTAGGGGTCAATCAGCCCCAGCATTTT,CASSLAVGVNQPQHF
TRBJ2-1,TRBV19,.,TRBD2,TGTGCCAGTAGTATTTTTGCGGGAGGGTACAATGAGCAGTTCTTC,CASSIFAGGYNEQFF
TRBJ2-5,TRBV6-5,few,.,TGTGCCAGCAGTGGAACCGGCGGCCAAGAGACCCAGTACTTC,CASSGTGGQETQYF
TRBJ2-3,TRBV7-9,.,.,TGTGCCAGCAGCCCCCCGGGCCTTCCGAATCCCACAGATACGCAGTATTTT,CASSPPGLPNPTDTQYF
TRBJ2-7,TRBV2,.,.,TGTGCCAGCGGCTACCTCCGGGGCGAGCAGTACTTC,CASGYLRGEQYF
TRBJ1-5,TRBV18,.,.,TGTGCCAGCTCCGACAATCAGCCCCAGCATTTT,CASSDNQPQHF
TRBJ2-1,TRBV2,once,.,TGTGCCAGCAGTGAAGTAAATTTATTAGGGTTCTTC,CASSEVNLLGFF
TRBJ1-1,TRBV18,.,TRBD1,TGTGCCAGCTCCCCCGAGGGACAGGGGGTGATTATGAACACTGAAGCTTTCTTT,CASSPEGQGVIMNTEAFF
TRBJ1-2,TRBV19,.,.,TGTGCCAGTCAGGAGATAGGAAGCCGTCGGGATAGCTATGGCTACACCTTC,CASQEIGSRRDSYGYTF
TRBJ1-3,TRBV2,once,.,TGTGCCAGCAGTGGAACATACGTCTCTGGAAACACCATATATTTT,CASSGTYVSGNTIYF
TRBJ1-4,TRBV6-5,.,.,TGTGCCAGCAGCACGGGGGAAAAACTGTTTTTT,CASSTGEKLFF
TRBJ1-2,TRBV7-9,few,.,TGTGCCAGCAGCCCCGACGGAGGCTATGGCTACACCTTC,CASSPDGGYGYTF
TRBJ1-4,TRBV30,.,.,TGTGCCTGGAGTGTACGGCAGGGGAGTGAAAAACTGTTTTTT,CAWSVRQGSEKLFF
TRBJ1-4,TRBV7-9,.,.,TGTGCCAGCACCCGGGACACTCAGTATGAAAAACTGTTTTTT,CASTRDTQYEKLFF
TRBJ2-1,TRBV10-3,once,.,TGTGCCACGCAACCCCCACGTCAAGGCAATGAGCAGTTCTTC,CATQPPRQGNEQFF
TRBJ1-2,TRBV9,once,.,TGTGCCAGCAGCGGCCCGGATTGGGGCCATGGCTACACCTTC,CASSGPDWGHGYTF
TRBJ1-1,TRBV29-1,.,.,TGCAGCTGTCCAGGGAGCAGGACGAACACTGAAGCTTTCTTT,CSCPGSRTNTEAFF
TRBJ2-3,TRBV6-5,.,TRBD2,TGTGCCAGCAGTCCGGGACTAGCGGCTTCGGGTACGCAGTATTTT,CASSPGLAASGTQYF
TRBJ2-7,TRBV27,once,TRBD2,TGTGCCAGCAGTTTAAGTGCTAGCGGGAGAGGCGAGCAGTACTTC,CASSLSASGRGEQYF
TRBJ2-7,TRBV18,.,TRBD1,TGTGCCAGCTCACAGCGGACAGGGGAGACCTACGAGCAGTACTTC,CASSQRTGETYEQYF
TRBJ2-5,TRBV6-1,.,TRBD2,TGTGCCAGCAGAAGACTAGCGGGAGACATGGAGACCCAGTACTTC,CASRRLAGDMETQYF
TRBJ2-7,TRBV11-2,.,.,TGTGCCAGCAGCTTAGAGCCAGGGGTCTACGAGCAGTACTTC,CASSLEPGVYEQYF
TRBJ2-1,TRBV5-6,.,TRBD2,TGTGCCAGCAGCTTGTTTGCGGGAGTGGGGTACAATGAGCAGTTCTTC,CASSLFAGVGYNEQFF
TRBJ2-3,TRBV19,.,.,TGTGCCAGTAGTATTGGGTCTGGATCAACCACAGATACGCAGTATTTT,CASSIGSGSTTDTQYF